The 17 T cell receptor beta chains presented below share a single source sample, sequenced in a study of T-cell memory formation after mild COVID-19. Each CDR3 protein is one row after TCRdb ran MiXCR on the 5' RACE reads. This table holds about 400,000 distinct CDR3 sequences, about 24% found once. Sequencing used PBMCs or a T cell subset sorted from them (not recorded which). The receptors were gathered from an adult woman who had mild COVID-19 (a few samples of this study predate the infection). Cell type and time point are not known.

Here the CDR3 reads CASSGLGVGGDEQYF. The CDR3 DNA reads TGTGCCAGCAGTGGATTAGGAGTGGGAGGTGACGAGCAGTACTTC. The V and J genes are TRBV6-2 or TRBV6-3 and TRBJ2-7, with D possibly TRBD2 on 6 matching bases. The CDR3 totals 15 residues. V lost 5 bases and J lost 5, with 19 bases in between. Germline CDR1 reads MNHEY; CDR2 reads SVGEGT.

This clonotype occurred a few times. The V and J genes are TRBV12-3 or TRBV12-4 and TRBJ2-1; 9 nucleotides agree with TRBD1. This CDR3 has 15 amino acids. V gave up 6 bases and J gave up 5 bases; unmatched junction bases: 8. CDR3 nucleotide sequence: TGTGCCAGCAGCCAGAGAGGGACAGGGAACAATGAGCAGTTCTTC. This encodes CASSQRGTGNNEQFF.

The chain carries TRBV7-8 and TRBJ2-7; 8 bases line up with TRBD1. The CDR3 spans 17 residues. Germline V gene sequence: CDR1 SGHVS, CDR2 FQNEAQ. J was trimmed by 7 bases and V by 4 bases; bases with no gene match: 18. The CDR3 loop reads CASSSVWGEQGAGEQYF. In nucleotides, the CDR3 is TGTGCCAGCAGCTCGGTGTGGGGGGAGCAGGGGGCAGGGGAGCAGTACTTC.

Comments on this clonotype: The junction departs from germline at one end; a sequencing error may be responsible. The rearrangement links TRBV2 to TRBJ1-1; the D gene is possibly TRBD1 (5 bases). CDR3 size: 14 residues. Germline CDR1 SNHLY, CDR2 FYNNEI. CDR3 amino acids: CASRIFAGNIEAFF. The DNA for the CDR3 is TGTGCCAGCAGGATCTTCGCAGGGAACATTGAAGCTTTCTTT.

This rearrangement joins TRBV12-5 to TRBJ1-1, with unresolved D. Germline V CDR1 and CDR2: LGHNT, FRNRAP. The CDR3 contains 14 residues. V dropped 1 base and J dropped 2 bases, with 8 bases sitting between them. The CDR3 protein is CASGLDGPNTEAFF. In nucleotides, the CDR3 is TGTGCTAGTGGTTTGGACGGTCCCAACACTGAAGCTTTCTTT.

The chain joins TRBV2 to TRBJ2-7, with D maybe TRBD2 (6 bases). V gave up 2 bases and J gave up 0 bases, with 14 bases separating them. Germline values: CDR1 SNHLY, CDR2 FYNNEI. The CDR3 totals 16 residues. For the CDR3, the DNA is TGTGCCAGCAGTGAACATGGGGGACTGAACTCCTACGAGCAGTACTTC. It yields the protein CASSEHGGLNSYEQYF.

The chain combines TRBV24-1 with TRBJ1-2; tentative D call: TRBD1 (6 bases). V was trimmed by 2 bases and J by 5 bases, leaving 14 bases between them. The germline V gene encodes CDR1 KGHDR and CDR2 SFDVKD. This CDR3 has 15 amino acids. This chain's CDR3 is CATSDSGALWYGYTF. CDR3 nucleotide sequence: TGTGCCACCAGTGATTCGGGGGCACTTTGGTATGGCTACACCTTC.

This clonotype has a handful of counts. The V call is TRBV14, the J call TRBJ2-7, with D possibly matching TRBD2 (6 bases). Germline V gene lookup returns CDR1 SGHDN and CDR2 FVKESK. The CDR3 covers 14 residues. V lost 3 bases to trimming and J lost 1 base, with 10 bases between them. CDR3 DNA: TGTGCCAGCAGCCAGACGGGGGTATCCTACGAGCAGTACTTC. Residues: CASSQTGVSYEQYF.

CDR3 in DNA: TGCGCCAGCAGCGTTGGGGGGGTCTACGAGCAGTACTTC. This codes for CASSVGGVYEQYF. The chain employs TRBV5-1 and TRBJ2-7; 7 bases are a match to TRBD2. The CDR3 extends over 13 amino acids. CDR1 is SGHRS and CDR2 is YFSETQ in the germline V gene. V was clipped by 4 bases and J by 3 bases; unmatched bases: 4.

This clonotype was recorded a few times. An end of the junction differs from the germline gene, which may be a read error. The chain has TRBV7-9 and TRBJ2-1; D is tentatively TRBD1 or TRBD2 (5 bases each). Germline V gene lookup returns CDR1 SEHNR and CDR2 FQNEAQ (reference sequence). The CDR3 has 16 amino acids. CDR3 nucleotides: TGTGCCAGCAGCCTAGCCCCCCTGACAGAGTACAATGAGCAGTTCTTC. It is translated as CASSLAPLTEYNEQFF. Supplemented by reference TRBV7-9 and TRBJ2-1, the full variable domain reads DTGVSQNPRHKITKRGQNVTFRCDPISEHNRLYWYRQTLGQGPEFLTYFQNEAQLEKSRLLSDRFSAERPKGSFSTLEIQRTEQGDSAMYLCASSLAPLTEYNEQFFGPGTRLTVL.

J is TRBJ2-2 and V is TRBV29-1; either TRBD1 or TRBD2 may supply D (5 bases each). V was clipped by 7 bases and J by 5 bases, with 8 bases between them. The length of the CDR3 is 11 residues. Germline-derived CDR1 and CDR2 are SQVTM and ANQGSEA. The CDR3 coding sequence is TGCAGCGGGGGGATAACCGGGGAGCTGTTTTTT. It is translated as CSGGITGELFF.

This clonotype was seen only a few times. The chain recombines TRBV29-1 with TRBJ2-7, with a weak D call TRBD1 (5 bases). Trimming stripped 8 bases from V and 3 bases from J, with 17 bases between. There are 13 residues in the CDR3. Looked up from germline, CDR1 is SQVTM and CDR2 is ANQGSEA. The CDR3 nucleotides are TGCAGCCCAGGGTTCAGGGCCGTCTACGAGCAGTACTTC. This encodes CSPGFRAVYEQYF.

The chain couples TRBV9 to TRBJ2-3, with D maybe TRBD2 (7 bases). V was cut by 3 bases and J by 0 bases, with 20 bases left in between. Germline CDR1 and CDR2: SGDLS and YYNGEE. This CDR3 has 18 residues. CDR3 residues: CASSALGGGLISTDTQYF. DNA for the CDR3: TGTGCCAGCAGCGCCCTAGGGGGGGGACTCATTAGCACAGATACGCAGTATTTT. Full variable domain (missing parts from reference TRBV9 and TRBJ2-3): DSGVTQTPKHLITATGQRVTLRCSPRSGDLSVYWYQQSLDQGLQFLIQYYNGEERAKGNILERFSAQQFPDLHSELNLSSLELGDSALYFCASSALGGGLISTDTQYFGPGTRLTVL.

In this sample, this clonotype turned up a few times. V usage is TRBV4-2 and J usage is TRBJ2-2, with 7 positions matching TRBD2. Germline lookup yields CDR1 LGHNA and CDR2 YNFKEQ. The CDR3 extends over 16 amino acids. J gave up 2 bases and V 3 bases, and 6 bases lay outside the gene matches. The CDR3 reads CASSQEAGSNTGELFF. CDR3 sequence (DNA): TGTGCCAGCAGCCAGGAAGCGGGATCAAACACCGGGGAGCTGTTTTTT.

This clonotype occurred a few times. CDR3 region: CASSPLGQESLYGYTF. The CDR3 nucleotides are TGTGCCAGCAGCCCTCTCGGACAGGAGTCTCTTTATGGCTACACCTTC. This rearrangement joins TRBV12-3 or TRBV12-4 to TRBJ1-2, with 7 bases fitting TRBD1. CDR3 size: 16 residues. After removal of 6 bases from V and 5 bases from J, the junction contained 15 bases not matched to a gene.

This clonotype was seen a few times. The junction shows a germline mismatch at one end, possibly a read error. V is TRBV12-3 or TRBV12-4 and J is TRBJ1-2; 10 bases match TRBD1. This CDR3 region has 12 residues. DNA for the CDR3: TGTGCCAGCAGTTTCGGACAGGGGGGACGATCTTTC. Encoded protein: CASSFGQGGRSF.

CDR3 in amino acids: CASSPGPIDIDEQYF. CDR3 sequence (DNA): TGTGCCAGCAGCCCCGGCCCGATCGATATTGACGAGCAGTACTTC. V is TRBV7-6 and J is TRBJ2-7; D gene ambiguous. CDR1 SGHVS and CDR2 FNYEAQ come from the germline V gene. V shed 5 bases and J shed 5 bases, with 19 bases lying between them. The length of the CDR3 is 15 residues. Supplemented by reference TRBV7-6 and TRBJ2-7, the full variable domain reads GAGVSQSPRYKVTKRGQDVALRCDPISGHVSLYWYRQALGQGPEFLTYFNYEAQQDKSGLPNDRFSAERPEGSISTLTIQRTEQRDSAMYRCASSPGPIDIDEQYFGPGTRLTVT.